This TCR beta chain was retrieved from a study of control samples from healthy donors and cancer patients (dated by TCRdb to about 2020). The CDR3 sequence holds 15 residues, the cysteine and phenylalanine included. Only the CDR3 region is kept as DNA, spanning 45 bases read in frame from base 1. Comments on this clone: No antigen is known for it. No much larger clonotype is one base removed from it; base qualities were not supplied.

Libraries were built with the immunoSEQ multiplex PCR assay. TCRdb limited this immuneACCESS table to in-frame rearrangements with V and J called. A share of clones is missing; checked studies link under half to unresolved V genes, and the rest is unexplained. The sample contains 160,000 or so clones, 93% of them found a single time. The leading ten clones occupy 2% to 2.5% of the sample. The rearranged chain carries TRBV21-1 and TRBJ2-7; the table's D call, TRBD2, was not checked against the DNA. TRBV21-1 is marked as a pseudogene. The sequenced material came from blood. This clonotype originated in a man aged 50 or older in good health. The CDR3 protein: CASSRHQRSSYEQYF. The base sequence is TGTGCCAGCAGCAGGCACCAGCGGAGCTCCTACGAGCAGTACTTC.